Here is one TCR beta chain with its context. The data belong to a study of blood T cell repertoires in COVID-19. Study details: Acute and convalescent COVID-19 specimens originated in the United States, Italy and Spain. The analysed material was cDNA or gDNA that came from T cells, B-cell-depleted T cells, or PBMCs.

Per the authors' pipeline: Cell counts per sample came from amplifying reference gene primers. Data came from immunoSEQ multiplex PCR; TCRdb stores just in-frame clones and leaves some out. The V and J calls and clone size were taken over from that table, and D and trimming were inferred from the DNA. The data show approximately 160,000 clones, roughly 81% seen once. The CDR3 consists of 15 residues. V was cut by 4 bases and J by 0 bases, with 13 bases left in between. Germline V gene data show CDR1 as SGHAT and CDR2 as FQNNGV. The chain uses TRBV11-2 and TRBJ2-7; D is possibly TRBD1 (6 bases). The sample comprised peripheral blood. This clonotype originated in a man aged 35-49 years who had recovered from COVID-19. The DNA for the CDR3 is TGTGCCAGCAGCTCTACAGGGAGTAGCTCCTACGAGCAGTACTTC. This translates into CASSSTGSSSYEQYF.